The 25 T cell receptor beta chains reported below all come from one sample, sequenced in a study of cytomegalovirus exposure and HLA in healthy donors (dated by TCRdb to about 2017). Libraries were prepared through the immunoSEQ multiplex PCR assay. For the multiplex PCR, a mixture combining 60 forward primers for TCR Vbeta segments and 13 reverse primers for TCR Jbeta segments was used. TCRdb took over this immuneACCESS table, retaining in-frame rearrangements with V and J assigned. Such tables are incomplete; in checked studies, under half of the missing clones stem from an unresolved V gene, and the remainder is unexplained. The sample data list around 120,000 clones, and about 75% of these were observed just once. The top ten clones comprise roughly 30% of the sample. Sample: PBMCs. The receptors shown here come from a man in his sixties in good health and CMV-seropositive.

This clone was counted only a few times. The chain links TRBV6-5 to TRBJ2-7; weak D call: TRBD1 (5 bases). The CDR3 is 16 amino acids. The germline V gene encodes CDR1 MNHEY and CDR2 SVGAGI. V was shortened by 2 bases and J by 0 bases, with 14 bases between the two germline ends. DNA of the CDR3: TGTGCCAGCAGTTACGGCCCTGACAGCGACTCCTACGAGCAGTACTTC. The encoded protein is CASSYGPDSDSYEQYF.

V and J are TRBV7-3 and TRBJ2-3, with a weak D call TRBD2 (5 bases). Germline V gene data show CDR1 as SGHTA and CDR2 as FQGTGA. The CDR3 runs 15 residues. V lost 5 bases and J lost 4, with 16 bases in between. The CDR3 here is CASSPGLAVSDTQYF. DNA of the CDR3: TGTGCCAGCAGCCCCGGCCTAGCAGTTTCAGATACGCAGTATTTT.

The rearrangement joins TRBV7-9 to TRBJ2-3; 14 nucleotides line up with TRBD2. The germline gives CDR1 SEHNR, CDR2 FQNEAQ (reference sequence). The CDR3 is made up of 17 amino acids. V gave up 4 bases and J gave up 2 bases; unmatched junction bases: 5. DNA for the CDR3: TGTGCCAGCAGCTCTTTGGGACTAGCGGGAGCCACAGATACGCAGTATTTT. Its protein is CASSSLGLAGATDTQYF. The complete variable domain, with remaining parts taken from reference TRBV7-9 and TRBJ2-3, reads DTGVSQNPRHKITKRGQNVTFRCDPISEHNRLYWYRQTLGQGPEFLTYFQNEAQLEKSRLLSDRFSAERPKGSFSTLEIQRTEQGDSAMYLCASSSLGLAGATDTQYFGPGTRLTVL.

The chain joins TRBV5-4 to TRBJ2-5, with a tentative D call TRBD1 (6 bases). The DNA end is more similar to TRBJ2-7, so the J call may be wrong. Germline V gives CDR1 SGHNT, CDR2 YYREEE (reference sequence). The CDR3 sequence is 12 residues long. In nucleotides, the CDR3 is TGTGCCAGCAGCTCACAGGGCTACGAGCAGTACTTC. Encoded protein: CASSSQGYEQYF.

This chain links TRBV19 with TRBJ2-3, with TRBD1 matching over 11 bases. CDR1 and CDR2 (germline): LNHDA, SQIVND (reference sequence). The junction had 3 bases not matched to a gene; V was cut back by 6 bases and J by 4 bases. CDR3 length equals 14 residues. The CDR3 is CASRPGQGADTQYF. As DNA, the CDR3 is TGTGCCAGTAGGCCGGGACAGGGGGCAGATACGCAGTATTTT.

The chain recombines TRBV5-1 with TRBJ1-3; D gene uncertain. This CDR3 is built from 14 residues. Trimming took 2 bases from V and 1 from J, leaving 7 bases between them. Germline CDR1 reads SGHRS; CDR2 reads YFSETQ. CDR3 sequence (DNA): TGCGCCAGCAGCTTCGGGAGTTCTGGAAACACCATATATTTT. Translated: CASSFGSSGNTIYF.

Points on this clone: Other DNA sequences in the sample encode the same CDR3. V usage is TRBV15 and J usage is TRBJ2-2, with 9 bases aligning to TRBD2. This CDR3 has 21 residues. V lost 1 base, J lost 5 bases, and 20 bases stayed unmatched. Germline V gives CDR1 LNHNV, CDR2 YYDKDF (reference sequence). The CDR3 protein is CATSRGGTGGSRSGGTGELFF. CDR3 sequence (DNA): TGTGCCACCAGCAGAGGCGGGACGGGGGGCAGTCGTAGCGGGGGTACCGGGGAGCTGTTTTTT.

The V and J genes are TRBV30 and TRBJ1-4, with D tentatively TRBD1 (5 bases). The CDR3 runs 11 residues. CDR1 is GTSNPN and CDR2 is SVGIG in the germline V gene (reference sequence). V lost 3 bases and J lost 11, with 10 bases in between. The CDR3 DNA follows: TGTGCCTGGAGCGACAGACGGAAACTGTTTTTT. It encodes CAWSDRRKLFF. Full variable domain (missing parts from reference TRBV30 and TRBJ1-4): SQTIHQWPATLVQPVGSPLSLECTVEGTSNPNLYWYRQAAGRGLQLLFYSVGIGQISSEVPQNLSASRPQDRQFILSSKKLLLSDSGFYLCAWSDRRKLFFGSGTQLSVL.

The CDR3 DNA reads as TGTGCCAGTAGTATCCAGGGGCGGACCGGGGAGCTGTTTTTT. It specifies CASSIQGRTGELFF. The V and J genes are TRBV19 and TRBJ2-2, with D possibly being TRBD1 (6 bases). With 3 bases removed from V and 5 bases from J, the gap between germline ends came to 10 bases. The CDR3 sequence is 14 residues long. Germline V gives CDR1 LNHDA, CDR2 SQIVND (reference sequence).

CDR3 DNA sequence: TGCGCCAGCAGCTTGAAACGGCAGGGGTTTTCAGCGGACACCATATATTTT. Its translation: CASSLKRQGFSADTIYF. The chain is built from TRBV5-1 and TRBJ1-3, with D possibly TRBD1 on 6 matching bases. V was clipped by 1 base and J by 8 bases, with 22 bases between them. This CDR3 has 17 amino acids. CDR1 is SGHRS and CDR2 is YFSETQ in the germline V gene.

This sequence joins TRBV10-3 and TRBJ1-1; 7 bases are shared with TRBD1. This CDR3 is built from 13 residues. With 5 bases clipped from V and 5 bases from J, the junction kept 5 bases outside the gene matches. The V gene's germline CDR1 is ENHRY and CDR2 SYGVKD. In DNA, the CDR3 is TGTGCCATCAGTTCCTACAGGGGTACTGAAGCTTTCTTT. Translating it yields CAISSYRGTEAFF.

This chain joins TRBV10-1 and TRBJ2-7, with a tentative D call TRBD1 (6 bases). The germline gives CDR1 WNHNN, CDR2 SYGVQD (reference sequence). The CDR3 sequence is 12 residues long. V lost 10 bases and J 4 bases, leaving 14 bases between the germline ends. CDR3 amino acids: CATWTVSYEQYF. The DNA of the CDR3 is TGCGCCACCTGGACAGTGTCTTACGAGCAGTACTTC.

The rearrangement links TRBV30 to TRBJ1-1; 8 nucleotides agree with TRBD1. The J segment lost 5 bases and the V segment lost 5 bases, leaving 4 bases of the junction unmatched. Germline CDR1 reads GTSNPN; CDR2 reads SVGIG (reference sequence). This CDR3 contains 12 residues. The CDR3 protein is CAWGQGGTEAFF. For the CDR3, the DNA is TGTGCCTGGGGACAGGGCGGGACTGAAGCTTTCTTT. Full variable domain (missing parts from reference TRBV30 and TRBJ1-1): SQTIHQWPATLVQPVGSPLSLECTVEGTSNPNLYWYRQAAGRGLQLLFYSVGIGQISSEVPQNLSASRPQDRQFILSSKKLLLSDSGFYLCAWGQGGTEAFFGQGTRLTVV.

The rearrangement links TRBV28 to TRBJ2-5; D gene unclear. Germline V CDR1 and CDR2: MDHEN, SYDVKM. Trimming shortened V by 6 bases and J by 3 bases, and 11 bases separated the two germline ends. The length of the CDR3 is 13 residues. The DNA of the CDR3 is TGTGCCAGCAGAACTGGGCTCAAAGAGACCCAGTACTTC. Protein sequence: CASRTGLKETQYF.

The rearrangement uses TRBV30 and TRBJ2-6; 10 nucleotides agree with TRBD1. The CDR3 is made up of 18 amino acids. With 2 bases clipped from V and 4 bases from J, the junction kept 11 bases outside the gene matches. Germline values: CDR1 GTSNPN, CDR2 SVGIG (reference sequence). CDR3 DNA sequence: TGTGCCTGGAGTCCGATAGACAGGGGGCGAGCGGGGGCCAACGTCCTGACTTTC. It codes for CAWSPIDRGRAGANVLTF. Based on the CDR3 plus reference TRBV30 and TRBJ2-6, the full variable domain is SQTIHQWPATLVQPVGSPLSLECTVEGTSNPNLYWYRQAAGRGLQLLFYSVGIGQISSEVPQNLSASRPQDRQFILSSKKLLLSDSGFYLCAWSPIDRGRAGANVLTFGAGSRLTVL.

The V gene is TRBV5-1, the J gene TRBJ1-2; 7 nucleotides align to TRBD1. Germline lookup yields CDR1 SGHRS and CDR2 YFSETQ. V shed 4 bases and J 1 base; nucleotides not matched to a gene: 10. The CDR3 sequence is 16 residues long. In nucleotides, the CDR3 is TGCGCCAGCAGCCCCTGGGGGACAGATTTTAACTATGGCTACACCTTC. Translating gives CASSPWGTDFNYGYTF.

The CDR3 loop is CASSLGAGVNSYEQYF. CDR3 nucleotide sequence: TGTGCCAGCAGCTTAGGTGCGGGGGTAAACTCCTACGAGCAGTACTTC. The rearrangement joins TRBV7-2 to TRBJ2-7; 7 positions agree with TRBD2. The V gene's germline CDR1 is SGHTA and CDR2 FQGNSA. The CDR3 totals 16 residues. V was pared by 1 base and J by 0 bases, with 6 bases of the junction left unmatched.

The V and J genes are TRBV2 and TRBJ2-7; the match to TRBD1 covers 8 bases. Germline V gives CDR1 SNHLY, CDR2 FYNNEI. V dropped 6 bases and J dropped 4; count of bases not matched to a gene: 14. The CDR3 runs 16 residues. The CDR3 reads CASSSALGQGNYEQYF. The CDR3, as DNA: TGTGCCAGCAGCAGCGCACTCGGACAGGGTAATTACGAGCAGTACTTC. The whole variable domain, remainder taken from reference TRBV2 and TRBJ2-7, is EPEVTQTPSHQVTQMGQEVILRCVPISNHLYFYWYRQILGQKVEFLVSFYNNEISEKSEIFDDQFSVERPDGSNFTLKIRSTKLEDSAMYFCASSSALGQGNYEQYFGPGTRLTVT.

The V and J genes are TRBV27 and TRBJ2-7, with 8 bases matching TRBD1. The CDR3 loop spans 13 amino acids. Germline loops: CDR1 MNHEY, CDR2 SMNVEV (reference sequence). The V and J ends lost 5 bases and 3 bases, in that order; junction bases with no gene match: 3. The CDR3 protein is CASSGQGNYEQYF. The CDR3 DNA sequence: TGTGCCAGCAGTGGACAGGGCAACTACGAGCAGTACTTC.

The chain couples TRBV18 to TRBJ1-4; 7 positions agree with TRBD1. The length of the CDR3 is 14 residues. The junction had 6 bases not matched to a gene; V was cut back by 3 bases and J by 8 bases. CDR1 and CDR2 (germline): KGHSH, LQKENI. The CDR3 DNA is TGTGCCAGCTCACCCGACAGGGTTGGAGAAAAACTGTTTTTT. Translation gives CASSPDRVGEKLFF.

The rearrangement uses TRBV5-1 and TRBJ1-1; D perhaps matches TRBD1 (5 bases). This CDR3 is 15 amino acids long. V lost 0 bases, J lost 0 bases, and 9 bases lay in between. Germline V gene lookup returns CDR1 SGHRS and CDR2 YFSETQ. The CDR3 loop reads CASSLGQGMNTEAFF. CDR3 nucleotide sequence: TGCGCCAGCAGCTTGGGTCAGGGTATGAACACTGAAGCTTTCTTT.

The chain combines TRBV6-1 with TRBJ1-6; no definite D call. CDR1 and CDR2 from the germline V gene are MNHNS and SASEGT. This CDR3 is 17 amino acids long. V shed 2 bases and J shed 2 bases, with 13 bases lying between them. The CDR3 region is CASSEQTSGTYNSPLHF. In DNA form, the CDR3 reads TGTGCCAGCAGTGAACAGACGTCCGGGACCTATAATTCACCCCTCCACTTT.

This sequence joins TRBV18 and TRBJ1-1, with D perhaps TRBD1 (6 bases). The CDR3 length is 15 residues. Germline V CDR1 and CDR2: KGHSH, LQKENI. V shed 3 bases and J shed 4 bases, with 15 bases lying between them. The CDR3 sequence: CASSPEQGRGTEAFF. CDR3 nucleotide sequence: TGTGCCAGCTCACCGGAACAGGGAAGAGGCACTGAAGCTTTCTTT.

The V and J genes are TRBV29-1 and TRBJ2-3; 12 bases agree with TRBD2. This CDR3 is built from 14 residues. After removal of 4 bases from V and 8 bases from J, the junction contained 7 bases not matched to a gene. Germline V gene sequence: CDR1 SQVTM, CDR2 ANQGSEA. The CDR3 loop is CSVGGLAGGGTQYF. In DNA form, the CDR3 reads TGCAGCGTTGGAGGGCTAGCGGGGGGGGGTACGCAGTATTTT.

V usage is TRBV6-6 and J usage is TRBJ2-1; no reliable D call. The CDR3 sequence is 15 residues long. Germline V gene sequence: CDR1 MNHNY, CDR2 SVGAGI (reference sequence). V gave up 2 bases and J gave up 4 bases, with 12 bases separating them. Here the CDR3 DNA reads TGTGCCAGCAGTTACATGACTCCTATTTACAATGAGCAGTTCTTC. Its protein product is CASSYMTPIYNEQFF.